These 8 T cell receptor delta chains came from one sample sequenced in a study of Vδ1+ human thymocytes. No cognate antigen is known for these TCRs. The template was reverse-transcribed extracted RNA. Pooled V-gene forward primers with one constant-region reverse primer generated the CDR3 amplicons by multiplex PCR. TCRdb re-called the multiplex PCR reads with CATT. This sample has 50,000 to 75,000 delta-chain clones, with roughly 16% found just once. Study results and caveats: Thymic TRG and TRD repertoires appeared highly polyclonal, with Gaussian CDR3 length distributions.

Input material: Vdelta1+ gamma-delta thymocytes from the thymus. Subset indicated: FACS-sorted CD3+ TCRalphabeta- TCRVdelta1+ TCRVdelta2- thymocytes. These TCRs come from a girl under three years old who had congenital heart surgery.

This rearrangement joins TRDV1 to TRDJ1, with 8 positions matching TRDD3. The V and J ends lost 5 bases and 4 bases, in that order; junction bases with no gene match: 21. There are 19 residues in the CDR3. The germline gives CDR1 TSWWSYY, CDR2 QGS. In DNA form, the CDR3 reads TGTGCTCTTGGGAAGGCCTTTCACAACCCTGGGGGACTCCGCGATAAACTCATCTTT. As protein: CALGKAFHNPGGLRDKLIF.

In this sample, this clone turned up a few times. Germline and junction disagree at one end, which may indicate a read error. In the same sample, other DNA sequences code for this CDR3. J is TRDJ1 and V is TRDV2, with 10 bases aligning to TRDD3. In germline, CDR1 is GEAIGNYY, CDR2 EKD. The CDR3 is made up of 23 amino acids. CDR3 sequence: CACDTCPIVPTRGRGIRSDKLIF. CDR3 nucleotide sequence: TGTGCCTGTGACACTTGTCCGATAGTTCCTACACGCGGCCGGGGGATACGCTCCGATAAGCTCATCTTT.

This clone came up a few times. This chain uses TRDV1 with TRDJ1; D is perhaps TRDD3 (6 bases). Between the trimmed V and J ends, which lost 8 bases and 0 bases, there was a span of 16 bases. CDR1 and CDR2 (germline): TSWWSYY, QGS. The CDR3 is made up of 15 amino acids. CDR3 in amino acids: CALSLGIRYTDKLIF. CDR3 DNA: TGTGCTCTTTCGCTGGGGATCCGATACACCGATAAACTCATCTTT.

The gene calls are TRDV1 and TRDJ1; a possible D gene is TRDD3 (5 bases). Germline-derived CDR1 and CDR2 are TSWWSYY and QGS. V was trimmed by 4 bases and J by 7 bases, leaving 31 bases between them. There are 19 residues in the CDR3. In nucleotides, the CDR3 is TGTGCTCTTGGGGCCCCGCGGCATTCCCGACTGGAGAGGAAGGTTAAACTCATCTTT. Protein sequence: CALGAPRHSRLERKVKLIF.

This chain connects TRDV1 to TRDJ1, with TRDD3 identical over 9 bases. This CDR3 is 19 amino acids long. Germline V lookup: CDR1 TSWWSYY, CDR2 QGS. V lost 1 base and J lost 0; bases outside the gene matches: 12. CDR3 DNA: TGTGCTCTTGGGGAACGGTTGGGGACTGGGGGAGGCTACACCGATAAACTCATCTTT. Amino acid sequence: CALGERLGTGGGYTDKLIF.

The chain is built from TRDV1 and TRDJ1, with D tentatively TRDD3 (6 bases). Deletions cut 0 bases from V and 0 bases from J, with 20 bases between. This CDR3 is built from 19 residues. Germline CDR1 reads TSWWSYY; CDR2 reads QGS. The CDR3 sequence is CALGELRTVGGAYTDKLIF. CDR3 in DNA: TGTGCTCTTGGGGAACTAAGGACCGTTGGGGGCGCGTACACCGATAAACTCATCTTT.

There are a few counts of this clone. J is TRDJ1 and V is TRDV1, with a weak D call TRDD3 (6 bases). V lost 7 bases and J 0 bases, leaving 27 bases between the germline ends. The CDR3 loop spans 19 amino acids. The germline V gene has CDR1 TSWWSYY and CDR2 QGS. CDR3 in DNA: TGTGCTCTTGTGGCCCACTGTCGATGGGGGGGAACCTACACCGATAAACTCATCTTT. Amino acids: CALVAHCRWGGTYTDKLIF.

V gene TRDV1 combines with J gene TRDJ1, with 9 nucleotides matching TRDD3. Per the germline V gene, CDR1 is TSWWSYY and CDR2 is QGS. V trimming: 1 base; J trimming: 0 bases; junction bases outside the gene matches: 12. The CDR3 consists of 19 residues. The CDR3 spells CALGEQFRQLGDYTDKLIF. In DNA form, the CDR3 reads TGTGCTCTTGGGGAACAATTCCGACAACTGGGGGACTACACCGATAAACTCATCTTT.